The 18 T cell receptor beta chains in this list originate from one sample, sequenced in a study of T cells in Graves' hyperthyroidism and ophthalmopathy. RNA transcripts served as the template for amplifying TCR beta CDR3 regions. The HTBI primer set was used in a first-round RT-PCR of the TCR CDR3. TCRdb used MiXCR to reprocess the multiplex PCR reads, holding one entry per CDR3 protein. The repertoire holds roughly 500,000 distinct CDR3 sequences, with approximately 25% as singletons. The sequencing sample was made of blood. These receptors came from a woman aged 25 to 39 with Graves' ophthalmopathy.

This clonotype was counted only a few times. V usage is TRBV12-3 or TRBV12-4 and J usage is TRBJ1-1, with TRBD1 identical over 7 bases. J gave up 0 bases and V 6 bases, and 7 bases lay outside the gene matches. The CDR3 is made up of 15 amino acids. CDR3 in amino acids: CASRTGRGMNTEAFF. CDR3 DNA: TGTGCCAGCAGGACAGGGAGGGGAATGAACACTGAAGCTTTCTTT.

This clonotype was detected ten times or more. The V call is TRBV10-3, the J call TRBJ1-2; 8 bases fit TRBD1. CDR3 length: 15 residues. From germline, CDR1 is ENHRY and CDR2 SYGVKD. The V and J ends lost 4 bases and 7 bases, in that order; junction bases with no gene match: 11. The CDR3 sequence: CAISALGQGFSGYTF. The DNA for the CDR3 is TGTGCCATCAGTGCCCTAGGACAGGGATTCTCTGGCTACACCTTC.

This clonotype was counted a few times. This rearrangement joins TRBV18 to TRBJ1-6, with 11 bases lining up with TRBD1. V was pared by 5 bases and J by 5 bases, with 2 bases of the junction left unmatched. Germline lookup yields CDR1 KGHSH and CDR2 LQKENI. This CDR3 spans 15 amino acids. CDR3 sequence: CASSGQGANNSPLHF. The CDR3 nucleotides read TGTGCCAGCTCAGGACAGGGGGCGAATAATTCACCCCTCCACTTT.

This clonotype came up once. V is TRBV12-3 or TRBV12-4 and J is TRBJ1-5; D gene ambiguous. V was trimmed by 10 bases and J by 0 bases, leaving 7 bases between them. The CDR3 totals 12 residues. CDR3 bases: TGTGCCATCGGCGTTAGCAATCAGCCCCAGCATTTT. Protein sequence: CAIGVSNQPQHF.

This clonotype showed up many times. The rearrangement uses TRBV6-1 and TRBJ2-7; 9 nucleotides agree with TRBD1. J gave up 3 bases and V 4 bases, and 16 bases lay outside the gene matches. This CDR3 has 18 amino acids. Per germline, CDR1 MNHNS and CDR2 SASEGT. The DNA of the CDR3 is TGTGCCAGCAGTGGGCCTCACTTGGACAGGGGAGCTAGCTACGAGCAGTACTTC. Translating it yields CASSGPHLDRGASYEQYF.

This clonotype was seen ten or more times. V usage is TRBV11-2 and J usage is TRBJ1-2; possibly TRBD1 for D (5 bases). Germline-derived CDR1 and CDR2 are SGHAT and FQNNGV. CDR3 length equals 15 residues. Trimming pared 6 bases from V and 4 bases from J, leaving 18 bases between. The CDR3 nucleotides read TGTGCCAGCAGACATGCGGGGCCACGATCCTATGGCTACACCTTC. Protein: CASRHAGPRSYGYTF.

With regard to this clonotype: Since a much larger clone is just one base distant, this may be a read error. This rearrangement joins TRBV4-1 to TRBJ1-2, with 7 bases that match TRBD1. V was pared by 4 bases and J by 7 bases, with 18 bases of the junction left unmatched. Per the germline V gene, CDR1 is MGHRA and CDR2 is YSYEKL. This CDR3 spans 17 amino acids. The CDR3 DNA reads as TGCGCCAGCAGCCCTAGCACGGAGACAGGGTCGGCGAGTGGCTACACCTTC. This gives the protein CASSPSTETGSASGYTF.

The chain carries TRBV11-1 and TRBJ2-5; the D call may be TRBD1 or TRBD2 (7 bases each). Trimming removed 2 bases at V and 4 bases at J, with 20 bases between. CDR1 SGHAT and CDR2 FQDESV come from the germline V gene (reference sequence). The CDR3 is 17 residues long. CDR3 residues: CASSLRGEGAMGETQYF. In DNA form, the CDR3 reads TGTGCCAGCAGCTTACGCGGGGAGGGGGCGATGGGAGAGACCCAGTACTTC.

Ten or more counts support this clonotype. The chain combines TRBV9 with TRBJ2-7; D ambiguous. V lost 0 bases, J lost 2 bases, and 9 bases lay in between. Germline-derived CDR1 and CDR2 are SGDLS and YYNGEE. The CDR3 is 14 amino acids. The CDR3, as DNA: TGTGCCAGCAGCGTAGGAGACGAAGCCTACGAGCAGTACTTC. It codes for CASSVGDEAYEQYF.

V and J are TRBV28 and TRBJ2-7, with 11 positions matching TRBD2. Trimming removed 8 bases from V and 3 bases from J; junction bases left unmatched: 6. CDR1 MDHEN and CDR2 SYDVKM come from the germline V gene. The CDR3 length is 14 residues. Written as DNA, the CDR3 is TGTGCCAGCGGAACCGGGACTAGCGGCTACGAGCAGTACTTC. Its protein is CASGTGTSGYEQYF.

This clonotype came up a few times. The chain combines TRBV2 with TRBJ1-2, with 7 bases lining up with TRBD1. Germline V gene lookup returns CDR1 SNHLY and CDR2 FYNNEI. This CDR3 has 15 residues. J lost 0 bases, V lost 6 bases, and 7 bases had no gene match. This CDR3 is CASRIRQGANYGYTF. The CDR3 coding sequence is TGTGCCAGCAGAATCAGACAGGGAGCTAACTATGGCTACACCTTC.

Of note for this clonotype: A much larger clone differs by one base, so this may be a read error. This sequence joins TRBV27 and TRBJ1-5; 7 bases agree with TRBD1. Germline CDR1 reads MNHEY; CDR2 reads SMNVEV (reference sequence). CDR3 length: 15 residues. The CDR3 DNA sequence: TGTGCCAGCAGTTCGGGAATAGGGGGCAATCAGTCCCAGCATTTT. This codes for CASSSGIGGNQSQHF.

This clonotype has a count of ten or more. The rearrangement links TRBV2 to TRBJ1-1; a weak D match, TRBD1 (5 bases). Germline-derived CDR1 and CDR2 are SNHLY and FYNNEI. V was trimmed by 6 bases and J by 10 bases, leaving 9 bases between them. The CDR3 runs to 10 residues. In DNA form, the CDR3 reads TGTGCCAGCAGCCAGGGAGGAGCTTTCTTT. Protein product: CASSQGGAFF.

This clonotype was observed at least ten times. The V and J genes are TRBV7-9 and TRBJ2-2; D not certain. The V end was cut by 2 bases, the J end by 5 bases, with 12 bases between. CDR3 length: 15 residues. The V gene's germline CDR1 is SEHNR and CDR2 FQNEAQ (reference sequence). CDR3 residues: CASSLNSPETGELFF. DNA of the CDR3: TGTGCCAGCAGCTTAAATTCTCCGGAGACCGGGGAGCTGTTTTTT.

Ten or more counts support this clonotype. The rearrangement joins TRBV28 to TRBJ1-1, with a weak D call TRBD1 (5 bases). CDR3 length: 13 residues. From germline, CDR1 is MDHEN and CDR2 SYDVKM. V was shortened by 2 bases and J by 7 bases, with 11 bases between the two germline ends. The DNA for the CDR3 is TGTGCCAGCAGTTTAACAGGTGTAAATGAAGCTTTCTTT. This encodes CASSLTGVNEAFF.

The chain employs TRBV11-2 and TRBJ2-5; perhaps TRBD1 as D (6 bases). This CDR3 comprises 16 residues. The V gene's germline CDR1 is SGHAT and CDR2 FQNNGV. The V end was cut by 0 bases, the J end by 4 bases, with 15 bases between. CDR3 nucleotides: TGTGCCAGCAGCTTAGATTACGCAGGGGTGGGAGAGACCCAGTACTTC. It specifies CASSLDYAGVGETQYF.

This clonotype was found many times. The rearrangement uses TRBV4-1 and TRBJ1-2; D is ambiguous. The ends were cut back, 1 base at V and 7 bases at J, with 10 bases in the middle. Germline lookup yields CDR1 MGHRA and CDR2 YSYEKL. This CDR3 is 13 amino acids long. The CDR3 spells CASSQVMSGGYTF. The DNA of the CDR3 is TGCGCCAGCAGCCAAGTAATGAGTGGTGGCTACACCTTC.

The chain carries TRBV6-2 or TRBV6-3 and TRBJ2-5; 10 bases map to TRBD1. V lost 0 bases, J lost 5 bases, and 6 bases stayed unmatched. Germline CDR1 is MNHEY and CDR2 is SVGEGT. CDR3 length: 16 residues. The CDR3 loop reads CASSYSPGQGIETQYF. The CDR3 DNA follows: TGTGCCAGCAGTTACTCCCCGGGACAGGGGATCGAGACCCAGTACTTC.